A single sample is the source of the 20 T cell receptor beta chains below, sequenced in a study of shared clonotypes between healthy human individuals. Clones were read by immunoSEQ multiplex PCR, and TCRdb kept only the in-frame ones, dropping some. Here the sample spans 1.5 million to 2.5 million clones, roughly 94% being singletons. The naive CD8 subset, CD45RO-negative cells positively selected for CCR7, excluded terminally differentiated effector memory CD45RA+ cells. The source material was naive CD8+ T cells sorted from blood. Source of these receptors: a man aged 18 to 29 in good health.

The genes are TRBV4-3 and TRBJ2-7; possibly TRBD1 for D (5 bases). Deletions cut 3 bases from V and 0 bases from J, with 6 bases between. Germline V gene sequence: CDR1 LGHNA, CDR2 YSLEER. The CDR3 consists of 13 residues. The CDR3 is CASSHQGSYEQYF. The CDR3 coding sequence is TGCGCCAGCAGCCACCAGGGCTCCTACGAGCAGTACTTC.

The chain recombines TRBV6-4 with TRBJ1-2; 8 positions agree with TRBD1. V dropped 5 bases and J dropped 4; count of bases not matched to a gene: 18. Germline-derived CDR1 and CDR2 are MRHNA and SNTAGT. The CDR3 has 18 amino acids. The CDR3 region is CASSSFIWETGGIYGYTF. CDR3 nucleotides: TGTGCCAGCAGTTCTTTTATCTGGGAAACAGGGGGGATCTATGGCTACACCTTC.

The J gene is TRBJ2-7, the V gene TRBV7-9; D is unresolved. Trimming took 5 bases from V and 7 from J, leaving 18 bases between them. This CDR3 region has 14 residues. Germline V lookup: CDR1 SEHNR, CDR2 FQNEAQ (reference sequence). DNA for the CDR3: TGTGCCAGCAGCCTACCTGTCGGGCGTGTTGAGCAGTACTTC. Its translation is CASSLPVGRVEQYF.

The gene calls are TRBV7-8 and TRBJ2-1; D possibly matches TRBD1 or TRBD2 (5 bases each). V lost 1 base, J lost 1 base, and 8 bases lay in between. CDR1 and CDR2 from the germline V gene are SGHVS and FQNEAQ. The length of the CDR3 is 15 residues. CDR3 DNA: TGTGCCAGCAGCTTAGGGGACGGTTCCTACAATGAGCAGTTCTTC. It is translated as CASSLGDGSYNEQFF.

The chain is built from TRBV13 and TRBJ1-1; D not resolved. The CDR3 covers 14 residues. V lost 5 bases and J lost 0, with 10 bases in between. Germline V lookup: CDR1 PRHDT, CDR2 FYEKMQ (reference sequence). For the CDR3, the DNA is TGTGCCAGCAGCCCCTGGGGAGTGAACACTGAAGCTTTCTTT. Its protein product is CASSPWGVNTEAFF.

This sequence joins TRBV11-2 and TRBJ2-3; D unresolved. CDR1 and CDR2 from the germline V gene are SGHAT and FQNNGV. The CDR3 is 13 residues long. Trimming took 5 bases from V and 6 from J, leaving 12 bases between them. The CDR3 reads CASSPAPWDTQYF. CDR3 nucleotide sequence: TGTGCCAGCAGCCCGGCCCCCTGGGATACGCAGTATTTT.

The CDR3 bases are TGTGCCAGCAGCGTAGAATGGGCGATTTCCGAGAACACTGAAGCTTTCTTT. Encoded protein: CASSVEWAISENTEAFF. The gene calls are TRBV9 and TRBJ1-1; D is ambiguous. V dropped 0 bases and J dropped 1 base, with 16 bases sitting between them. In germline, CDR1 is SGDLS, CDR2 YYNGEE. This CDR3 contains 17 residues.

This chain joins TRBV4-1 and TRBJ2-3; D possibly corresponds to TRBD1 (6 bases). Trimming shortened V by 1 base and J by 0 bases, and 11 bases separated the two germline ends. The CDR3 has 16 residues. Per the germline V gene, CDR1 is MGHRA and CDR2 is YSYEKL. In DNA form, the CDR3 reads TGCGCCAGCAGCCAAGTTGCAGGGGCCAGCACAGATACGCAGTATTTT. This sequence encodes CASSQVAGASTDTQYF.

The chain uses TRBV7-2 and TRBJ2-7; no reliable D call. Germline V gives CDR1 SGHTA, CDR2 FQGNSA. This CDR3 is built from 16 residues. V shed 1 base and J shed 5 bases, with 18 bases lying between them. The CDR3 bases are TGTGCCAGCAGCTTAGGACAAAGGGATCTATCCAACGAGCAGTACTTC. This gives the protein CASSLGQRDLSNEQYF.

The CDR3 nucleotides read TGCGCCAGCAGCCACAGGGTTGTCATTCAGTACTTC. Amino acid sequence: CASSHRVVIQYF. The genes are TRBV4-1 and TRBJ2-4; D might be TRBD1 (5 bases). Trimming took off 3 bases at V and 9 bases at J, with 9 bases between the two ends. Germline V gene sequence: CDR1 MGHRA, CDR2 YSYEKL. There are 12 residues in the CDR3.

The CDR3 sequence: CASSLNSGGSTDTQYF. CDR3 nucleotide sequence: TGTGCCAGCAGCCTGAATAGCGGGGGGTCCACAGATACGCAGTATTTT. This rearrangement joins TRBV11-2 to TRBJ2-3, with 10 bases lining up with TRBD2. V lost 5 bases, J lost 2 bases, and 7 bases stayed unmatched. The CDR3 is 16 residues long. CDR1 and CDR2 from the germline V gene are SGHAT and FQNNGV.

The V and J genes are TRBV1 and TRBJ1-2. TRBV1 is termed a pseudogene. This CDR3 region has 13 residues. Written as DNA, the CDR3 is TGCACCAGCAGGGGCGGAAAATTCGTTGGCTACACCTTC. Protein sequence: CTSRGGKFVGYTF.

The chain combines TRBV14 with TRBJ2-7; D might be TRBD1 or TRBD2, each matching 6 bases. The germline V gene has CDR1 SGHDN and CDR2 FVKESK. V dropped 1 base and J dropped 6 bases, with 13 bases sitting between them. The CDR3 loop spans 14 amino acids. The CDR3 loop is CASSQATGALEQYF. The CDR3 region has the DNA TGTGCCAGCAGCCAAGCAACGGGGGCACTCGAGCAGTACTTC.

Here the CDR3 DNA reads TGTGCCAGCAGTTACCTCTGGACAGACCAAGAGACCCAGTACTTC. Protein sequence: CASSYLWTDQETQYF. This chain uses TRBV6-5 with TRBJ2-5, with a possible D match to TRBD1 (6 bases). Germline lookup yields CDR1 MNHEY and CDR2 SVGAGI. V was trimmed by 2 bases and J by 0 bases, leaving 10 bases between them. This CDR3 spans 15 amino acids.

The genes are TRBV9 and TRBJ1-6; no reliable D call. The CDR3 loop spans 15 amino acids. Germline assignment: CDR1 SGDLS and CDR2 YYNGEE. V lost 0 bases and J 9 bases, leaving 13 bases between the germline ends. For the CDR3, the DNA is TGTGCCAGCAGCGTAGGGTCGGGTACCTCTTCACCCCTCCACTTT. Translation gives CASSVGSGTSSPLHF.

This sequence joins TRBV6-6 and TRBJ1-1; weak D call: TRBD1 (6 bases). CDR3 size: 14 residues. V lost 2 bases and J 8 bases, leaving 15 bases between the germline ends. Germline CDR1 reads MNHNY; CDR2 reads SVGAGI (reference sequence). CDR3 residues: CASSYDVGGGEAFF. CDR3 DNA: TGTGCCAGCAGTTACGATGTCGGCGGGGGCGAAGCTTTCTTT.

The rearrangement uses TRBV2 and TRBJ1-4; D perhaps matches TRBD1 (5 bases). Germline V CDR1 and CDR2: SNHLY, FYNNEI. The V and J ends lost 3 bases and 7 bases respectively, with 9 bases between them. This CDR3 region has 13 residues. CDR3 residues: CASSDYGGEKLFF. In DNA form, the CDR3 reads TGTGCCAGCAGTGATTACGGGGGTGAAAAACTGTTTTTT.

CDR3 bases: TGTGCCAGTACCCCCATCTCCATACAGGGTACAAGGAACATTCAGTACTTC. Translation: CASTPISIQGTRNIQYF. The chain employs TRBV19 and TRBJ2-4; D perhaps matches TRBD1 (6 bases). Germline V gives CDR1 LNHDA, CDR2 SQIVND (reference sequence). V lost 7 bases and J 7 bases, leaving 26 bases between the germline ends. The CDR3 extends over 17 amino acids.

The V call is TRBV27, the J call TRBJ2-5, with TRBD1 matching 7 bases. The CDR3 runs to 12 residues. The J segment lost 0 bases and the V segment lost 9 bases, leaving 1 base of the junction unmatched. Looked up from germline, CDR1 is MNHEY and CDR2 is SMNVEV (reference sequence). CDR3 sequence: CASTGDQETQYF. CDR3 nucleotide sequence: TGTGCCAGTACAGGGGACCAAGAGACCCAGTACTTC.

Comments on this clone: The same CDR3 arises from other DNA sequences in this sample as well. The chain joins TRBV5-1 to TRBJ2-3, with D possibly matching TRBD2 (6 bases). Looked up from germline, CDR1 is SGHRS and CDR2 is YFSETQ. V lost 2 bases, J lost 1 base, and 8 bases lay in between. The CDR3 is made up of 14 amino acids. The CDR3 region has the DNA TGCGCCAGCAGCTTAGCGGGTGGCACAGATACGCAGTATTTT. Translating it yields CASSLAGGTDTQYF.